This T cell receptor beta chain is drawn from a study of blood T cell repertoires in COVID-19. Background on the study: Some COVID-19 samples were acute and others convalescent; all came from the United States, Italy and Spain. The analysed material was cDNA or gDNA that came from T cells, B-cell-depleted T cells, or PBMCs.

With 1 base removed from V and 8 bases from J, the gap between germline ends came to 6 bases. Germline loops: CDR1 LGHDT, CDR2 YNNKEL (reference sequence). The CDR3 covers 12 residues. In the authors' workflow: Amplification from reference gene primers served as the basis for estimated nucleated cell counts. Data came from immunoSEQ multiplex PCR; TCRdb stores just in-frame clones and leaves some out. The V and J calls and clone size are taken from that table; D and trimming were inferred from the DNA. The sample contains under 350,000 clones, approximately 88% of which appear only once. J is TRBJ1-5 and V is TRBV3-1 (or the pseudogene TRBV3-2); D gene ambiguous. The material sequenced was peripheral blood. The sequence came from a man aged 45 to 65 with acute or convalescent COVID-19. The CDR3 DNA sequence: TGTGCCAGCAGCCAAGGTACGGAGCCCCAGCATTTT. Its translation: CASSQGTEPQHF.